The clone carrying this T cell receptor (beta chain) was seen a few times. A J-beta primer mix and a sample-barcoded 5' primer were used in a second PCR of about 7 to 12 cycles. TCRdb re-analysed the 5' RACE reads in MiXCR, keeping a single row per CDR3 protein. The sample holds 600,000 to 850,000 distinct CDR3 sequences, 20% to 30% seen once. The data originate from a study of blood T cells in healthy people across ages. V shed 4 bases and J shed 7 bases, with 17 bases lying between them. Germline CDR1 reads KGHSH; CDR2 reads LQKENI. This CDR3 region has 15 residues. This sample was also put to use in a study of T cells of mothers and their children.

Sample: blood. The source is a boy between 10 and 17 years old in good health. The chain employs TRBV18 and TRBJ1-5, with D unresolved. The CDR3 coding sequence is TGTGCCAGCTCACGGATCGGACTGCTGGGGCAGCCCCAGCATTTT. Translating it yields CASSRIGLLGQPQHF.